A single sample gave rise to the 25 T cell receptor beta chains below, sequenced in a study of blood T cell repertoires in COVID-19. The method was immunoSEQ multiplex PCR; TCRdb's version includes in-frame clones alone and lacks a portion of them. The sample lists over 150,000 clones, 84% occurring once. Material: PBMCs or T cells enriched from blood (not recorded which). These receptor sequences come from a woman in her twenties or thirties who had recovered from COVID-19.

This chain links TRBV28 with TRBJ2-5; 13 bases map to TRBD2. The CDR3 sequence is 15 residues long. V lost 8 bases to trimming and J lost 1 base; unmatched junction nucleotides: 4. CDR1 MDHEN and CDR2 SYDVKM come from the germline V gene. The DNA of the CDR3 is TGTGCCAGCTTGGGACTAGCGGGGCTCCAAGAGACCCAGTACTTC. This codes for CASLGLAGLQETQYF.

The rearrangement joins TRBV5-6 to TRBJ1-1; D not certain. V dropped 1 base and J dropped 5 bases, with 3 bases sitting between them. CDR1 is SGHDT and CDR2 is YYEEEE in the germline V gene. This CDR3 spans 11 amino acids. CDR3 region: CASSLSTEAFF. The CDR3 nucleotides read TGTGCCAGCAGCTTGTCGACTGAAGCTTTCTTT. Using reference TRBV5-6 and TRBJ1-1 for the parts outside the CDR3, the full variable domain is DAGVTQSPTHLIKTRGQQVTLRCSPKSGHDTVSWYQQALGQGPQFIFQYYEEEERQRGNFPDRFSGHQFPNYSSELNVNALLLGDSALYLCASSLSTEAFFGQGTRLTVV.

The chain carries TRBV29-1 and TRBJ2-1; 7 positions agree with TRBD1. This CDR3 is built from 13 residues. Unmatched junction bases numbered 12, after V lost 1 base and J lost 15 bases. The germline V gene has CDR1 SQVTM and CDR2 ANQGSEA. CDR3 DNA sequence: TGCAGCGTTGAAGTTCTCCTGACAGGGAAGGTGTTCTTC. This encodes CSVEVLLTGKVFF.

The chain has TRBV7-9 and TRBJ2-1, with D possibly matching TRBD2 (5 bases). V dropped 10 bases and J dropped 4 bases, with 17 bases sitting between them. Germline CDR1 SEHNR, CDR2 FQNEAQ (reference sequence). The CDR3 has 14 amino acids. CDR3 sequence: CATTYGKGYNEQFF. In DNA, the CDR3 is TGTGCCACGACGTACGGGAAAGGGTACAATGAGCAGTTCTTC.

This sequence joins TRBV29-1 and TRBJ1-1, with 9 nucleotides matching TRBD1. Germline CDR1 and CDR2: SQVTM and ANQGSEA. The trim removed 7 bases at V and 2 bases at J, leaving 5 bases unmatched. There are 13 residues in the CDR3. The CDR3 region is CSATGGPNTEAFF. The CDR3, as DNA: TGCAGCGCCACAGGGGGCCCCAACACTGAAGCTTTCTTT.

V gene TRBV7-8 combines with J gene TRBJ1-5; D is unresolved. The V and J ends lost 1 base and 6 bases respectively, with 13 bases between them. Germline V lookup: CDR1 SGHVS, CDR2 FQNEAQ. CDR3 length: 15 residues. CDR3 coding DNA: TGTGCCAGCAGCTTAGAACGGTTCTCACGTCAGCCCCAGCATTTT. It encodes CASSLERFSRQPQHF.

This clone has more than one count but fewer than ten. The V call is TRBV12-5, the J call TRBJ1-2; TRBD1 matches at 8 bases. Germline V lookup: CDR1 LGHNT, CDR2 FRNRAP. Unmatched junction bases numbered 10, after V lost 5 bases and J lost 8 bases. The CDR3 consists of 14 residues. The CDR3 loop is CASGIWDRRAGYTF. The CDR3 DNA reads TGTGCTAGTGGTATATGGGACAGGAGGGCCGGCTACACCTTC.

This clone was detected once. The chain links TRBV27 to TRBJ2-5; D is perhaps TRBD2 (6 bases). The V gene lost 6 bases and the J gene lost 1 base, with 15 bases spanning the gap. The CDR3 consists of 15 residues. Germline CDR1 is MNHEY and CDR2 is SMNVEV (reference sequence). Here the CDR3 DNA reads TGTGCCAGCAGCCCGGGGGTGGTGGTCCAAGAGACCCAGTACTTC. Translation: CASSPGVVVQETQYF.

This clone occurred a few times. V is TRBV29-1 and J is TRBJ1-1; D is ambiguous. The CDR3 contains 12 residues. The germline V and J ends were trimmed by 3 bases and 1 base, with 6 bases remaining between them. The germline V gene has CDR1 SQVTM and CDR2 ANQGSEA. The CDR3 DNA follows: TGCAGCGTTGATACGGGGAACACTGAAGCTTTCTTT. Amino acids: CSVDTGNTEAFF.

The chain employs TRBV2 and TRBJ2-2; 8 bases match TRBD1. This CDR3 has 16 residues. V lost 6 bases to trimming and J lost 1 base; unmatched junction nucleotides: 7. Per germline, CDR1 SNHLY and CDR2 FYNNEI. This CDR3 is CASRTGAALNTGELFF. The CDR3 nucleotides are TGTGCCAGCAGGACAGGGGCAGCTCTGAACACCGGGGAGCTGTTTTTT.

A single count supports this clone. The chain carries TRBV27 and TRBJ2-1, with D maybe TRBD2 (6 bases). The CDR3 totals 15 residues. The germline V and J ends were trimmed by 6 bases and 5 bases, with 17 bases remaining between them. Germline CDR1 reads MNHEY; CDR2 reads SMNVEV (reference sequence). The CDR3, as DNA: TGTGCCAGCAGCTCATGGGACTCCAAGGACAATGAGCAGTTCTTC. It encodes CASSSWDSKDNEQFF.

This chain joins TRBV30 and TRBJ1-6; perhaps TRBD1 as D (6 bases). The CDR3 extends over 14 amino acids. Trimming pared 1 base from V and 7 bases from J, leaving 11 bases between. Germline V gene data show CDR1 as GTSNPN and CDR2 as SVGIG (reference sequence). This CDR3 is CAWSGVRGNSPLHF. CDR3 bases: TGTGCCTGGAGTGGTGTGAGGGGGAATTCACCCCTCCACTTT.

The chain uses TRBV10-3 and TRBJ1-2; D possibly corresponds to TRBD1 (5 bases). V lost 6 bases to trimming and J lost 8 bases, with 25 bases between them. Looked up from germline, CDR1 is ENHRY and CDR2 is SYGVKD. The CDR3 is made up of 16 amino acids. The CDR3 protein is CAIRASKSSGQRGYTF. The CDR3 bases are TGTGCCATCAGAGCGTCGAAATCATCAGGGCAGAGGGGCTACACCTTC.

This clone was counted a single time. This chain joins TRBV4-2 and TRBJ1-3; tentative D call: TRBD1 (5 bases). The CDR3 contains 15 residues. Germline CDR1 LGHNA, CDR2 YNFKEQ. The V and J ends lost 0 bases and 4 bases respectively, with 10 bases between them. The CDR3 DNA reads TGTGCCAGCAGCCAAGACAGGGTTCCGGGAAACACCATATATTTT. Translation: CASSQDRVPGNTIYF.

As DNA, the CDR3 is TGTGCCTGGGGACAGGGCCTCACCGAAAAACTGTTTTTT. This gives the protein CAWGQGLTEKLFF. The chain recombines TRBV30 with TRBJ1-4; TRBD1 agrees at 8 bases. The J segment lost 8 bases and the V segment lost 5 bases, leaving 7 bases of the junction unmatched. Germline V CDR1 and CDR2: GTSNPN, SVGIG (reference sequence). The CDR3 length is 13 residues.

The chain uses TRBV6-5 and TRBJ2-7; D is undetermined. CDR1 and CDR2 (germline): MNHEY, SVGAGI. V was pared by 6 bases and J by 0 bases, with 15 bases between. The CDR3 has 15 residues. DNA of the CDR3: TGTGCCAGCAGGGTGAGAAGAGAACCCTCCTACGAGCAGTACGTC. Amino acid sequence: CASRVRREPSYEQYV.

The chain couples TRBV24-1 to TRBJ1-5; the match to TRBD1 covers 8 bases. Germline CDR1 KGHDR, CDR2 SFDVKD. The CDR3 covers 17 residues. The V and J ends lost 4 bases and 3 bases, in that order; junction bases with no gene match: 10. The DNA for the CDR3 is TGTGCCACCAGTGACCCCGGACAGGGAGCTATCAATCAGCCCCAGCATTTT. Translation gives CATSDPGQGAINQPQHF.

The rearrangement links TRBV10-3 to TRBJ2-7; D not certain. The CDR3 covers 11 residues. Germline values: CDR1 ENHRY, CDR2 SYGVKD. Trimming took off 6 bases at V and 7 bases at J, with 10 bases between the two ends. Here the CDR3 reads CAISGLEEQYF. CDR3 DNA: TGTGCCATCAGCGGCTTGGAGGAGCAGTACTTC.

This rearrangement joins TRBV7-8 to TRBJ2-1; 12 nucleotides agree with TRBD2. The J segment lost 9 bases and the V segment lost 6 bases, leaving 6 bases of the junction unmatched. This CDR3 has 14 amino acids. Looked up from germline, CDR1 is SGHVS and CDR2 is FQNEAQ. The CDR3 region has the DNA TGTGCCAGCAGTCCGGAGGGACTAGCGGGTGAGCAGTTCTTC. It specifies CASSPEGLAGEQFF.

V and J are TRBV5-1 and TRBJ2-3, with 7 bases identical to TRBD2. The V gene's germline CDR1 is SGHRS and CDR2 YFSETQ. Trimming cost V 0 bases and J 5 bases; bases outside gene matches: 6. The CDR3 has 15 amino acids. This CDR3 is CASSLGSGAGDTQYF. CDR3 in DNA: TGCGCCAGCAGCTTGGGGAGCGGGGCGGGAGATACGCAGTATTTT.

The chain combines TRBV3-1 (or the pseudogene TRBV3-2) with TRBJ1-2; D gene uncertain. This CDR3 spans 12 amino acids. Trimming removed 0 bases from V and 8 bases from J, with 7 bases in between. Germline loops: CDR1 LGHDT, CDR2 YNNKEL (reference sequence). CDR3 residues: CASSQDPSGYTF. In DNA form, the CDR3 reads TGTGCCAGCAGCCAAGACCCGAGCGGCTACACCTTC.

This clone occurred once. The chain couples TRBV28 to TRBJ2-1; a possible D gene is TRBD1 (6 bases). V lost 9 bases and J 9 bases, leaving 12 bases between the germline ends. This CDR3 comprises 11 residues. Germline CDR1 is MDHEN and CDR2 is SYDVKM. The CDR3 bases are TGTGCCAGGCCTACAGGGCCTGAGCAGTTCTTC. This gives the protein CARPTGPEQFF.

The V call is TRBV7-9, the J call TRBJ1-4, with TRBD1 matching 7 bases. V lost 1 base and J lost 8; bases outside the gene matches: 4. This CDR3 is built from 14 residues. Germline CDR1 and CDR2: SEHNR and FQNEAQ (reference sequence). CDR3 bases: TGTGCCAGCAGCTTAGTTGACAGGGAAGAAAAACTGTTTTTT. Translated: CASSLVDREEKLFF.

The chain combines TRBV9 with TRBJ2-1; 8 bases are a match to TRBD2. Germline CDR1 is SGDLS and CDR2 is YYNGEE. After removal of 4 bases from V and 8 bases from J, the junction contained 11 bases not matched to a gene. The CDR3 consists of 15 residues. In nucleotides, the CDR3 is TGTGCCAGCAGCCAGAGGGCGGGGGGTACGGATGAGCAGTTCTTC. As protein: CASSQRAGGTDEQFF.

This chain's CDR3 is CASSFIGGTNEKLFF. CDR3 in DNA: TGTGCCAGCAGCTTTATAGGGGGAACTAATGAAAAACTGTTTTTT. The V call is TRBV7-2, the J call TRBJ1-4, with a weak D call TRBD1 (6 bases). There are 15 residues in the CDR3. Trimming took off 3 bases at V and 1 base at J, with 9 bases between the two ends. Germline V gene data show CDR1 as SGHTA and CDR2 as FQGNSA.